This T cell receptor beta chain was recorded in a study of blood T cell repertoires in COVID-19. About the study: Both acute and convalescent COVID-19 samples were obtained from the United States, Italy and Spain.

Under the authors' procedure: Scientists estimated how many nucleated cells there were by amplifying reference gene primers. Produced via immunoSEQ multiplex PCR; TCRdb's table is partial and in-frame only. V, J and clone size are taken as reported in that table, and D and trimming were inferred from the DNA itself. In the table there are about 76,000 clones, 70% to 90% of which are singletons. There are a few counts of this clone. This CDR3 is 16 amino acids long. Per germline, CDR1 SGDLS and CDR2 YYNGEE. J gave up 4 bases and V 3 bases, and 11 bases lay outside the gene matches. Sequenced sample: peripheral blood. This chain connects TRBV9 to TRBJ2-3; 7 nucleotides align to TRBD1. This receptor was obtained from a human donor in a cohort sampled during active COVID-19. CDR3 region: CASSARQGLASDTQYF. For the CDR3, the DNA is TGTGCCAGCAGCGCGAGACAGGGATTGGCTTCAGATACGCAGTATTTT.